This T cell receptor (beta chain) was sequenced for a study of T cells after yellow fever vaccination. Overall study: Researchers used SMART-Seq v4 Ultra Low Input to prepare fractions that had low cell numbers.

It was through 5'RACE template switching that TCR cDNA was made, with a universal primer site and UMIs added. TCRdb re-analysed the 5' RACE reads in MiXCR, keeping a single row per CDR3 protein. The sample records hundreds of thousands of distinct CDR3 sequences, around a tenth being singletons. Notes on the study in general: Subsequent booster samples again held most clones from primary vaccination (approximately 95% CD4, roughly 91% CD8). A small share of clonotypes appeared in both CD4 and CD8 compartments.

Trimming left V 1 base short and J 7 bases short, with 15 bases between. The CDR3 contains 15 residues. Germline V CDR1 and CDR2: SGHKS, YYEKEE (reference sequence). This clonotype was recorded a few times. The antigen is unknown. The sequences come from PBMCs, collected on the day of the first yellow fever vaccination. This TCR was sampled from a man aged 18 to 29 who received the YFV17D yellow fever vaccine. The chain links TRBV5-5 to TRBJ2-4; a weak D match, TRBD1 (6 bases). DNA for the CDR3: TGTGCCAGCAGCTTGCCGGGGACCCAGGGGAACATTCAGTACTTC. This encodes CASSLPGTQGNIQYF.